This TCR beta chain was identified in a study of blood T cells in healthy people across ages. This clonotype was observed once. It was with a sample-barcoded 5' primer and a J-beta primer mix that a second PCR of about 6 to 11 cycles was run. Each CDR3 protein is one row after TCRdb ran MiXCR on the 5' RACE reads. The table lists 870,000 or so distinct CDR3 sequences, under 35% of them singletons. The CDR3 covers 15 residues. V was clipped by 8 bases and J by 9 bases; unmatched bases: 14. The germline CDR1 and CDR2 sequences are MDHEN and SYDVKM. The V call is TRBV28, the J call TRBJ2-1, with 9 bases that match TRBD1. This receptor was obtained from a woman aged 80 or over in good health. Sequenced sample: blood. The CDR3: CASGSPGQGPSEQFF. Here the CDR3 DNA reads TGTGCCAGCGGGTCCCCGGGACAGGGCCCCAGTGAGCAGTTCTTC.